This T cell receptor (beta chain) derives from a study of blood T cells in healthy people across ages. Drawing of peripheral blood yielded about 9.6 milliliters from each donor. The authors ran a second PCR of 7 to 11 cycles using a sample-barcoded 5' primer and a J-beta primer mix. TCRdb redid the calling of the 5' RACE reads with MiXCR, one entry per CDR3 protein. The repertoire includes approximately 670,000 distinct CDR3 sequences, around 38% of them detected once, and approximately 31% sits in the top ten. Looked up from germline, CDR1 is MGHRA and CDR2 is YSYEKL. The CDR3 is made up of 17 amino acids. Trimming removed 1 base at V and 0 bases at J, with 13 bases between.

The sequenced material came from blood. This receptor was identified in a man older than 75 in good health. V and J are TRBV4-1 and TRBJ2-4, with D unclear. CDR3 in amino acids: CASSQGIVALAKNIQYF. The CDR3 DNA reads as TGCGCCAGCAGCCAAGGGATCGTCGCCTTAGCCAAAAACATTCAGTACTTC.